Listed below are T cell receptor beta chains from one sample, sequenced in a study of beta chain features in type 1 diabetes. The assay was immunoSEQ multiplex PCR, and TCRdb's table has in-frame clones only and misses some. The profile shows about 900,000 clones, under 20% of them singletons. The specimen was naive CD4+ T cells from blood. These receptors all stem from a woman between 18 and 29 years old in good health. The CDR3 runs from the conserved cysteine through the conserved F or W. A D gene is named only where the DNA matches it firmly. Only part of the rows carry a size: once, few, many, or a class if the clone is expanded.

d_gene: -; v_gene: TRBV15; abundance: -; j_gene: TRBJ1-4; CDR3nt: TGTGCCACCAGCAGAGACCGGGACCTGGCTTACTCAGAGGTGTTTTTT; CDR3aa: CATSRDRDLAYSEVFF
d_gene: TRBD2; v_gene: TRBV10-3; abundance: few; j_gene: TRBJ2-3; CDR3nt: TGTGCCATCAGTGAGTCTGGGCGGGAGGGCCAATATACGCAGTATTTT; CDR3aa: CAISESGREGQYTQYF
d_gene: TRBD2; v_gene: TRBV7-2; abundance: few; j_gene: TRBJ2-6; CDR3nt: TGTGCCAGCAGCTTAGAGCGGGGACCTAGCTCTGGGGCCAACGTCCTGACTTTC; CDR3aa: CASSLERGPSSGANVLTF
d_gene: -; v_gene: TRBV6-5; abundance: -; j_gene: TRBJ2-2; CDR3nt: TGTGCCAGCAGTTACTCCCGACGCGGCGGGGAGCTGTTTTTT; CDR3aa: CASSYSRRGGELFF
d_gene: -; v_gene: TRBV6-4; abundance: few; j_gene: TRBJ2-1; CDR3nt: TGTGCCAGCAGTGACGGCCCCGAGCAGTTCTTC; CDR3aa: CASSDGPEQFF
d_gene: -; v_gene: TRBV6-5; abundance: -; j_gene: TRBJ1-1; CDR3nt: TGTGCCAGCAGTTACTCTTATGGGACTGAAGCTTTCTTT; CDR3aa: CASSYSYGTEAFF
d_gene: TRBD2; v_gene: TRBV5-1; abundance: few; j_gene: TRBJ2-3; CDR3nt: TGCGCCAGCAGCTTTGGGACTAGCGGGAGGACAGATACGCAGTATTTT; CDR3aa: CASSFGTSGRTDTQYF
d_gene: TRBD1; v_gene: TRBV18; abundance: -; j_gene: TRBJ2-2; CDR3nt: TGTGCCAGCTCAGCCAAACAGGGGGCCGCGAACACCGGGGAGCTGTTTTTT; CDR3aa: CASSAKQGAANTGELFF
d_gene: -; v_gene: TRBV10-3; abundance: few; j_gene: TRBJ1-2; CDR3nt: TGTGCCATCAGCCACCGGACGGAGTATGGCTACACCTTC; CDR3aa: CAISHRTEYGYTF
d_gene: TRBD1; v_gene: TRBV27; abundance: -; j_gene: TRBJ2-7; CDR3nt: TGTGCCAGCAGTTTCGGGACAGGGTCCTACGAGCAGTACTTC; CDR3aa: CASSFGTGSYEQYF
d_gene: -; v_gene: TRBV7-9; abundance: few; j_gene: TRBJ1-4; CDR3nt: TGTGCCAGCAGCTCCCTGGCCTTCCGAGACAGGCCGACTAATGAAAAACTGTTTTTT; CDR3aa: CASSSLAFRDRPTNEKLFF
d_gene: TRBD1; v_gene: TRBV18; abundance: -; j_gene: TRBJ1-5; CDR3nt: TGTGCCAGCTCACCAGGGGGACAGGGGTATCAGCCCCAGCATTTT; CDR3aa: CASSPGGQGYQPQHF
d_gene: -; v_gene: TRBV4-1; abundance: -; j_gene: TRBJ2-5; CDR3nt: TGCGCCAGCAGCCAGTGGGGTTTGGAGACCCAGTACTTC; CDR3aa: CASSQWGLETQYF
d_gene: -; v_gene: TRBV15; abundance: few; j_gene: TRBJ2-1; CDR3nt: TGTGCCACCAGCAGAGGCCCGGGGAATGAGCAGTTCTTC; CDR3aa: CATSRGPGNEQFF
d_gene: TRBD2; v_gene: TRBV14; abundance: few; j_gene: TRBJ2-5; CDR3nt: TGTGCCAGCAGCCAGAACGCGGGAGTCGCGCAAGAGACCCAGTACTTC; CDR3aa: CASSQNAGVAQETQYF
d_gene: -; v_gene: TRBV6-6; abundance: few; j_gene: TRBJ2-5; CDR3nt: TGTGCCAGCAGTTACCCCAGGACACCCCAAGAGACCCAGTACTTC; CDR3aa: CASSYPRTPQETQYF
d_gene: -; v_gene: TRBV28; abundance: -; j_gene: TRBJ2-1; CDR3nt: TGTGCCAGCAGTTTATTCAATGAGCAGTTCTTC; CDR3aa: CASSLFNEQFF
d_gene: TRBD2; v_gene: TRBV15; abundance: few; j_gene: TRBJ2-7; CDR3nt: TGTGCCACCAGCCAGTTTAGCGGGAAAGGGTACGAGCAGTACTTC; CDR3aa: CATSQFSGKGYEQYF
d_gene: TRBD1; v_gene: TRBV7-6; abundance: few; j_gene: TRBJ1-1; CDR3nt: TGTGCCAGCAGCTTAGCTGGGACAGACTCTGAAGCTTTCTTT; CDR3aa: CASSLAGTDSEAFF
d_gene: TRBD2; v_gene: TRBV11-2; abundance: -; j_gene: TRBJ2-3; CDR3nt: TGTGCCAGCAGCGATAGCGGGAGGCAGGATACGCAGTATTTT; CDR3aa: CASSDSGRQDTQYF
d_gene: TRBD1; v_gene: TRBV19; abundance: -; j_gene: TRBJ2-7; CDR3nt: TGTGCCAGTAGCCGCCGTGGACAGGGCTACGAGCAGTACTTC; CDR3aa: CASSRRGQGYEQYF
d_gene: TRBD1; v_gene: TRBV4-3; abundance: few; j_gene: TRBJ2-3; CDR3nt: TGCGCCAGCAGCCACCCGGGACAGTTAAAAACAGATACGCAGTATTTT; CDR3aa: CASSHPGQLKTDTQYF